This is a list of T cell receptor beta chains from one sample in a study of T cells after yellow fever vaccination. TCRdb called the 5' RACE reads again in MiXCR, with one record for every CDR3 protein. This table has a few hundred thousand distinct CDR3 sequences, about a sixth appearing once. Source: PBMCs, taken 4 to 5 days after the first yellow fever vaccination. The receptors come from a man between 18 and 29 years old who received the YFV17D yellow fever vaccine. Both conserved end residues are part of each CDR3. A D gene is named only where the DNA matches it firmly. Where a row states a size, it is once, few, many or the class of an expanded clone; other rows omit it.

>TRBJ1-1|.|TRBV5-4|.
CASSKQANTEAFF
TGTGCCAGCTCAAAACAGGCGAACACTGAAGCTTTCTTT
>TRBJ2-7|.|TRBV27|TRBD2
CASKTGGTYEQYF
TGTGCCAGCAAGACGGGGGGGACCTACGAGCAGTACTTC
>TRBJ1-1|.|TRBV12-3/TRBV12-4|TRBD1
CASSWAGGNTEAFF
TGTGCCAGCAGTTGGGCAGGGGGCAACACTGAAGCTTTCTTT
>TRBJ2-2|.|TRBV28|.
CASSFPGAKTANTGELFF
TGTGCCAGCAGTTTCCCTGGGGCGAAGACCGCGAACACCGGGGAGCTGTTTTTT
>TRBJ2-7|few|TRBV14|TRBD1
CASSQGVGDRPNSYEQYF
TGTGCCAGCAGCCAAGGAGTCGGGGACAGGCCCAACTCCTACGAGCAGTACTTC
>TRBJ1-5|few|TRBV7-2|.
CASSHGPKGSNQPQHF
TGTGCCAGCAGCCATGGGCCGAAGGGCTCCAATCAGCCCCAGCATTTT
>TRBJ2-1|.|TRBV7-2|TRBD2
CASSSLAGGAYEQFF
TGTGCCAGCAGCTCGCTAGCGGGGGGGGCGTATGAGCAGTTCTTC
>TRBJ2-5|.|TRBV20-1|.
CSAVGGAETQYF
TGCAGTGCAGTGGGCGGTGCGGAGACCCAGTACTTC
>TRBJ2-2|few|TRBV15|.
CATSRDTDGELFF
TGTGCCACCAGCAGAGATACAGACGGGGAGCTGTTTTTT
>TRBJ2-7|.|TRBV5-1|.
CASSGRDTGTYEQYF
TGCGCCAGCAGCGGCCGGGACACAGGCACCTACGAGCAGTACTTC
>TRBJ1-2|few|TRBV20-1|.
CSARDRGAGYGYTF
TGCAGTGCTAGAGATCGGGGGGCAGGGTATGGCTACACCTTC
>TRBJ2-6|.|TRBV9|.
CASSPYSWNSGANVLTF
TGTGCCAGCAGCCCTTACTCCTGGAACTCTGGGGCCAACGTCCTGACTTTC
>TRBJ1-1|few|TRBV28|.
CASSSPVNTEAFF
TGTGCCAGCAGTTCCCCCGTGAACACTGAAGCTTTCTTT
>TRBJ1-5|.|TRBV6-1|.
CASRPSAGARENQPQHF
TGTGCCAGCAGACCCTCCGCCGGGGCCCGAGAGAATCAGCCCCAGCATTTT
>TRBJ1-4|.|TRBV5-6|.
CASSRRTTNEKLFF
TGTGCCAGCAGCCGGAGGACAACTAATGAAAAACTGTTTTTT